These T cell receptor beta chains were read from a single sample in a study of blood T cells in healthy people across ages. TCRdb processed the 5' RACE reads anew with MiXCR; each CDR3 protein has one entry. The profile shows around 780,000 distinct CDR3 sequences, roughly 24% of them singletons. These data were likewise used in another study, on T cells of mothers and their children.

The sequencing sample was made of blood. These receptor sequences come from a boy aged 5-17 years in good health. CDR3s include the opening cysteine and the closing phenylalanine or tryptophan. D genes are given only for firm matches. Clone size, where shown, is once, few, many, or a class for clones that have expanded.

d_gene,v_gene,j_gene,abundance,CDR3nt,CDR3aa
.,TRBV28,TRBJ1-2,few,TGTGCCAGCCGGGGGGGGACGGCCGCCGGCTACACCTTC,CASRGGTAAGYTF
.,TRBV6-1,TRBJ1-5,.,TGTGCCAGCAGTGAATGGAGGGGGGGGCGCAATCAGCCCCAGCATTTT,CASSEWRGGRNQPQHF
TRBD1,TRBV12-3/TRBV12-4,TRBJ1-3,few,TGTGCCAGCAGGAGGACAGGGGCTGGAAACACCATATATTTT,CASRRTGAGNTIYF
TRBD2,TRBV27,TRBJ2-1,.,TGTGCCAGCAGTTTAATTCCTAGCGGATACAATGAGCAGTTCTTC,CASSLIPSGYNEQFF
.,TRBV10-3,TRBJ2-7,few,TGTGCCATCAGGCCGGGACGGGACTCCTACGAGCAGTACTTC,CAIRPGRDSYEQYF
TRBD2,TRBV7-9,TRBJ2-7,.,TGTGCCAGCAGCTGGGGGGGTCAGTCTACTAGCTCCTACGAGCAGTACTTC,CASSWGGQSTSSYEQYF
TRBD1,TRBV12-3/TRBV12-4,TRBJ1-2,.,TGTGCCAGCAGCCTATCCCTAGCAGGGGGGAACTATGGCTACACCTTC,CASSLSLAGGNYGYTF
TRBD2,TRBV27,TRBJ2-1,.,TGTGCCAGCAGACAACGACTAGCGGCCTACAATGAGCAGTTCTTC,CASRQRLAAYNEQFF
.,TRBV28,TRBJ2-5,.,TGTGCCAGCAGGGACACCTATCAAGAGACCCAGTACTTC,CASRDTYQETQYF
TRBD2,TRBV12-3/TRBV12-4,TRBJ2-3,.,TGTGCCATCAGTCCGGGACTAGCGGGGGGGCGTTCCCGAGCGCCCACAGATACGCAGTATTTT,CAISPGLAGGRSRAPTDTQYF
TRBD1,TRBV5-6,TRBJ1-2,few,TGTGCCTGCAGCGGGGGATATGGACAGGGCGGCTACACCTTC,CACSGGYGQGGYTF
.,TRBV12-3/TRBV12-4,TRBJ1-5,.,TGTGCCAGCAGGCTACCCGGGAACAATCAGCCCCAGCATTTT,CASRLPGNNQPQHF
TRBD2,TRBV5-1,TRBJ2-1,.,TGCGCCAGCAGGTTCGGGACTAGCGGGAGCAATGAGCAGTTCTTC,CASRFGTSGSNEQFF
.,TRBV9,TRBJ2-4,.,TGTGCCAGCAGCGGCAGGGAGGAGGAAAACATTCAGTACTTC,CASSGREEENIQYF
TRBD1,TRBV12-3/TRBV12-4,TRBJ2-1,many,TGTGCCAGCAGTTCCGGGACAGACAATGAGCAGTTCTTC,CASSSGTDNEQFF
.,TRBV5-4,TRBJ2-1,few,TGTGCCAGCTCCAGGGGGGGGCGAAACGATGAGCAGTTCTTC,CASSRGGRNDEQFF
.,TRBV5-1,TRBJ2-1,.,TGCGCCAGCAGCTTGGCCATGACCCTGAGCTACAATGAGCAGTTCTTC,CASSLAMTLSYNEQFF
TRBD1,TRBV10-2,TRBJ1-1,.,TGCGCCAGCAGTGACAACAGGGGGCTGAGGAACACTGAAGCTTTCTTT,CASSDNRGLRNTEAFF
.,TRBV3-1,TRBJ1-2,.,TGTGCCAGCAGCCAAGATCCTGGACGGATCTATGGCTACACCTTC,CASSQDPGRIYGYTF
TRBD1,TRBV27,TRBJ1-2,.,TGTGCCAGCAGTTTATTCCGGGACAGGGGGCAAAACTATGGCTACACCTTC,CASSLFRDRGQNYGYTF
.,TRBV7-9,TRBJ2-7,few,TGTGCCAGCAGCTTAGTAGGGGAAAACGAGCAGTACTTC,CASSLVGENEQYF
.,TRBV21-1,TRBJ2-7,.,TGTGCCAGCAGCCCCTCGGTTTGGTCCTCCTACGAGCAGTACTTC,CASSPSVWSSYEQYF
TRBD2,TRBV24-1,TRBJ2-1,few,TGTGCCACCAGTGGCGCCGAGCGGGCGGGAGTGAATGAGCAGTTCTTC,CATSGAERAGVNEQFF
TRBD1,TRBV7-2,TRBJ1-5,few,TGTGCCAGCAGCTTATCCGGGACAGATTCCCAGCCCCAGCATTTT,CASSLSGTDSQPQHF
.,TRBV5-1,TRBJ1-1,.,TGCGCCAGCAGCTTGGTGGGGACCCGTTCGGGGAACACTGAAGCTTTCTTT,CASSLVGTRSGNTEAFF
TRBD1,TRBV2,TRBJ1-5,few,TGTGCCAGCAGTACCGACAGGGGACAGGGTCAGCCCCAGCATTTT,CASSTDRGQGQPQHF
.,TRBV5-4,TRBJ2-5,many,TGTGCCAGCAGCTTGGTGGGTCAGCAAGAGACCCAGTACTTC,CASSLVGQQETQYF
TRBD1,TRBV7-3,TRBJ2-7,.,TGTGCCAGCAGCTTAAATCGGGCAGGGGGTGGCGGGCTCGACTACGAGCAGTACTTC,CASSLNRAGGGGLDYEQYF
.,TRBV10-3,TRBJ2-3,.,TGTGCCATCAGTCGAGTTTACAGAAATCTCACAGATACGCAGTATTTT,CAISRVYRNLTDTQYF
.,TRBV5-1,TRBJ2-7,few,TGCGCCAGCAGTTCAGACAATTGGACCTACGAGCAGTACTTC,CASSSDNWTYEQYF
TRBD2,TRBV20-1,TRBJ2-3,.,TGCAGTGCTAGATCGCCTAGCGGGGTTGCAGATACGCAGTATTTT,CSARSPSGVADTQYF
TRBD1,TRBV3-1,TRBJ2-2,few,TGTGCCAGCAGCCCACCATACAGGGGGCTCGACGGGGAGCTGTTTTTT,CASSPPYRGLDGELFF
.,TRBV28,TRBJ2-5,few,TGTGCCAGCAGCCGCTTGCGGGGGACAAGGTACCAAGAGACCCAGTACTTC,CASSRLRGTRYQETQYF
.,TRBV5-6,TRBJ2-1,.,TGTGCCAGCAGCTTTGGTGCCGCCAGTGAGCAGTTCTTC,CASSFGAASEQFF
.,TRBV12-3/TRBV12-4,TRBJ2-1,few,TGTGCCAGCAGTCCACAAGGGACATCCCGGCGGGATGAGCAGTTCTTC,CASSPQGTSRRDEQFF
.,TRBV4-1,TRBJ2-7,few,TGCGCCAGCAGCCAAGAAGGGGTGAAGGGCGAGCAGTACTTC,CASSQEGVKGEQYF
.,TRBV6-1,TRBJ2-3,few,TGTGCCGCACAGGCCCTAGCAGCAGATACGCAGTATTTT,CAAQALAADTQYF
.,TRBV2,TRBJ1-1,.,TGTGCCAGCAGCGCCCATGAGAACACTGAAGCTTTCTTT,CASSAHENTEAFF
TRBD1,TRBV7-2,TRBJ1-4,few,TGTGCCAGCAGCGGGGACAGGGTAGAAAAACTGTTTTTT,CASSGDRVEKLFF
TRBD1,TRBV3-1,TRBJ1-1,.,TGTGCCAGCAGCCAACCGACAGGGGACGAAGCTTTCTTT,CASSQPTGDEAFF
.,TRBV6-5,TRBJ1-3,few,TGTGCCAGCAGTTACTCACGGGTAGAAGGAAACACCATATATTTT,CASSYSRVEGNTIYF
.,TRBV28,TRBJ2-3,.,TGTGCCAGCAGCTTATCCCGAGAAGGAGCCGATACGCAGTATTTT,CASSLSREGADTQYF
.,TRBV20-1,TRBJ2-7,few,TGCAGTGCTACCCACCCCCAGGGGGGATGGAGGGCTTACGAGCAGTACTTC,CSATHPQGGWRAYEQYF
.,TRBV6-6,TRBJ2-1,.,TGTGCCAGCGACAGCCGCTCCTACAATGAGCAGTTCTTC,CASDSRSYNEQFF
.,TRBV29-1,TRBJ1-6,.,TGCAGCGTTGTCGAGGGGCCGAACTTACCCCTCCACTTT,CSVVEGPNLPLHF
TRBD2,TRBV20-1,TRBJ2-5,.,TGCAGTGCTAGAGAAGAGAGCGGGGGGCCTAAAGAGCAGTACTTC,CSAREESGGPKEQYF
TRBD2,TRBV12-3/TRBV12-4,TRBJ2-5,few,TGTGCCAGCAGGCCCGGGACTACCCAAGAGACCCAGTACTTC,CASRPGTTQETQYF
.,TRBV29-1,TRBJ1-4,.,TGCAGCGTTGAACAGCGGTCAAATGAAAAACTGTTTTTT,CSVEQRSNEKLFF
.,TRBV7-9,TRBJ2-7,.,TGTGCCAGCAGCTTAGGGCCCTCTGGCGCCTACGAGCAGTACTTC,CASSLGPSGAYEQYF
TRBD1,TRBV2,TRBJ2-1,.,TGTGCCAGCACCGGCGGGCAGGGGGCCTGGGATGGGCAGTTCTTC,CASTGGQGAWDGQFF
.,TRBV29-1,TRBJ1-1,.,TGCAGCGTGGGGACACCGAACACTGAAGCTTTCTTT,CSVGTPNTEAFF
.,TRBV4-1,TRBJ1-3,few,TGCGCCAGCAGCCACGCTGGAAGCGGAAACACCATATATTTT,CASSHAGSGNTIYF
.,TRBV6-5,TRBJ1-2,.,TGTGCCAGCAGTTACTGGCGGGGGCGGACTAACTATGGCTACACCTTC,CASSYWRGRTNYGYTF
TRBD1,TRBV6-2/TRBV6-3,TRBJ2-1,.,TGTGCCAGCAGTTCCCCGGGACAGGGGGACCCCAATGAGCAGTTCTTC,CASSSPGQGDPNEQFF